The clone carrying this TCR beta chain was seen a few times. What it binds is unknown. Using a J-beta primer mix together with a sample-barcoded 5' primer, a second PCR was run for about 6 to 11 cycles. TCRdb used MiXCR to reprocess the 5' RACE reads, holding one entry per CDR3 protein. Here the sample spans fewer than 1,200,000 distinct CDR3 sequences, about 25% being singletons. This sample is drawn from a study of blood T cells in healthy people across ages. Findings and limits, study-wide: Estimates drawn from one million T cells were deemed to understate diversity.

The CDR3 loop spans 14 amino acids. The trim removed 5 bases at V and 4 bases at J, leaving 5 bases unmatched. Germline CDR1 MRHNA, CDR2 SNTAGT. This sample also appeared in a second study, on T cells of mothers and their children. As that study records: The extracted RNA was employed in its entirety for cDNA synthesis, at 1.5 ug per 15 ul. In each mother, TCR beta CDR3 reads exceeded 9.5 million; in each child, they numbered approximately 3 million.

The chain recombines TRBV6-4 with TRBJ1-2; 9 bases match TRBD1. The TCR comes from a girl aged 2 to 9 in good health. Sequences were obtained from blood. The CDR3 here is CASSYDRGSYGYTF. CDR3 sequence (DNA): TGTGCCAGCAGTTACGACAGGGGGTCCTATGGCTACACCTTC.